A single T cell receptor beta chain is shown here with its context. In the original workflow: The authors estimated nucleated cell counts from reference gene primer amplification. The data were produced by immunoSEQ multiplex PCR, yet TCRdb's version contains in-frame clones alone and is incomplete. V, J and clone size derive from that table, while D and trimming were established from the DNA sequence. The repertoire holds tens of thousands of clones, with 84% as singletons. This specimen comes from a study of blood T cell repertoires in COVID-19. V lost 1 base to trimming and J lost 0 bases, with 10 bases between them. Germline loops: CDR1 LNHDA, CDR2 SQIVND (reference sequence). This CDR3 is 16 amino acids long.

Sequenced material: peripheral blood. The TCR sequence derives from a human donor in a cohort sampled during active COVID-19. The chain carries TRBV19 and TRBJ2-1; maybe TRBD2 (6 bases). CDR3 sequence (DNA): TGTGCCAGTAGTATAGGCGGGGCGAGCTCCTACAATGAGCAGTTCTTC. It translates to CASSIGGASSYNEQFF.